Sequencing of this TCR beta chain was carried out in a study of post-analysis software for immune sequencing data. Study-level findings and limits: Strong co-clustering by F measure was evident for samples that had been prepared in the same batch. Among multiple sclerosis patients, normalized Chao1 diversity was significantly below that of controls. TRBV5-6, TRBV5-1 and TRBV20-1 belonged to a set of roughly 5 TRBV segments that were more frequent in patients than controls.

Germline V gene sequence: CDR1 LNHNV, CDR2 YYDKDF (reference sequence). V lost 1 base and J lost 2, with 9 bases in between. The CDR3 covers 14 residues. Notes on this clonotype: Its antigen is not identified.

Each TCR beta cDNA library carried unique molecular identifiers. Roughly 0.5 million cDNA molecules were obtained from 1 to 10 million T cells. Using its own MiXCR run on the PCR reads, TCRdb lists one record per CDR3 protein. The table includes about 500,000 distinct CDR3 sequences, approximately 45% detected once. This clonotype was obtained from a girl aged 10 to 17 with multiple sclerosis. The chain is built from TRBV15 and TRBJ2-7; D call uncertain. The sample consisted of blood. The CDR3 here is CATSRGAGTYEQYF. Here the CDR3 DNA reads TGTGCCACCAGCAGAGGGGCCGGCACCTACGAGCAGTACTTC.